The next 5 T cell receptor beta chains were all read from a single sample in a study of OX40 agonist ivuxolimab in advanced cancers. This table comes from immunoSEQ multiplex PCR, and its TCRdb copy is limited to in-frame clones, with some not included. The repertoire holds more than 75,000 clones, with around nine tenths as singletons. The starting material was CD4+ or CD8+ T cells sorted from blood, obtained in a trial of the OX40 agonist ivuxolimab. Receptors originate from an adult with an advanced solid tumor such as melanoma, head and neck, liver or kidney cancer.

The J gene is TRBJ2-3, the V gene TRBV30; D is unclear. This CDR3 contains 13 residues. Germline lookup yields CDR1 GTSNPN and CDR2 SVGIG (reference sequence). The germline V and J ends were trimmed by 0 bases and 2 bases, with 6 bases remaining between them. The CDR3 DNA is TGTGCCTGGAGTGTGGGGTCCACAGATACGCAGTATTTT. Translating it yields CAWSVGSTDTQYF.

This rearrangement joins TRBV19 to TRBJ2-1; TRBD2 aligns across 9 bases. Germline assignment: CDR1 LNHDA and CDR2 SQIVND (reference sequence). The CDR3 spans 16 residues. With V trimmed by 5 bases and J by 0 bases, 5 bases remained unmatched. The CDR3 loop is CASSSTAGGSYNEQFF. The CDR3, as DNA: TGTGCCAGTAGTTCCACAGCGGGAGGCTCCTACAATGAGCAGTTCTTC.

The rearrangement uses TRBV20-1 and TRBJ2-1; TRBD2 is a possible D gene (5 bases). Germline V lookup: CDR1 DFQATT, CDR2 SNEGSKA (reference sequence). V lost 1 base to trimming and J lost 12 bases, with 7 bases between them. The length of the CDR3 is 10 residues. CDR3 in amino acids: CSARGTSQFF. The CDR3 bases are TGCAGTGCTAGAGGGACTTCGCAGTTCTTC.

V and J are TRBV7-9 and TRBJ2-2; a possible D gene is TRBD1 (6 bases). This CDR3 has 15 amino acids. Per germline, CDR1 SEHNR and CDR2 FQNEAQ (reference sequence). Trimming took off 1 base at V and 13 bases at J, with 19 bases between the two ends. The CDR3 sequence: CASSLVRDTTKRLFF. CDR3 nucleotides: TGTGCCAGCAGCTTAGTTAGGGACACGACAAAAAGGCTGTTTTTT.

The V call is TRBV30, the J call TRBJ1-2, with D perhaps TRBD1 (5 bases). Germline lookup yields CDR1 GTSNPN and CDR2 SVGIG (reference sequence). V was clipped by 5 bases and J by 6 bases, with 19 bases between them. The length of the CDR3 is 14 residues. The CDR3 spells CAWLPLGEADGYTF. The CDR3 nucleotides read TGTGCCTGGCTCCCTTTGGGGGAGGCGGATGGCTACACCTTC.